The 17 T cell receptor beta chains in this list originate from one sample, sequenced in a study of blood T cell repertoires in COVID-19 (dated by TCRdb to 2018 to 2020). The library was built by means of the immunoSEQ multiplex PCR assay. What TCRdb holds here is the immuneACCESS table cut down to in-frame rearrangements. Part of the clones is not present; checked against another copy, under half of the missing clones reflect an unresolved V gene, and the others are unexplained. The sample includes 200,000 to 250,000 clones, with more than 70% observed a single time. About 2.5% of the sample lies in the top ten. Material: peripheral blood. The receptors were gathered from a woman aged 60-75 years with acute or convalescent COVID-19.

V usage is TRBV30 and J usage is TRBJ1-6; 9 bases match TRBD1. The CDR3 is made up of 14 amino acids. Germline CDR1 and CDR2: GTSNPN and SVGIG (reference sequence). Trimming took 3 bases from V and 9 from J; bases not matched to a gene: 6. Here the CDR3 DNA reads TGTGCCTGGAGCCGTAACAGGGGGCTTTCACCCCTCCACTTT. It translates to CAWSRNRGLSPLHF. The variable domain in full, completed from reference TRBV30 and TRBJ1-6, reads SQTIHQWPATLVQPVGSPLSLECTVEGTSNPNLYWYRQAAGRGLQLLFYSVGIGQISSEVPQNLSASRPQDRQFILSSKKLLLSDSGFYLCAWSRNRGLSPLHFGNGTRLTVT.

The CDR3 bases are TGTGCCAGCAGCTTAGGGCAGGGGCGATACAATGAGCAGTTCTTC. As protein: CASSLGQGRYNEQFF. The chain couples TRBV7-6 to TRBJ2-1, with D tentatively TRBD1 (6 bases). The CDR3 has 15 residues. Germline assignment: CDR1 SGHVS and CDR2 FNYEAQ. V was cut by 1 base and J by 4 bases, with 11 bases left in between.

The V gene is TRBV9, the J gene TRBJ2-7, with TRBD1 identical over 7 bases. The CDR3 spans 14 residues. Germline V gene lookup returns CDR1 SGDLS and CDR2 YYNGEE. V lost 4 bases, J lost 2 bases, and 6 bases stayed unmatched. The CDR3 region has the DNA TGTGCCAGCAGCCCCTGGACAGGCACCTACGAGCAGTACTTC. As protein: CASSPWTGTYEQYF.

V and J are TRBV14 and TRBJ1-1, with TRBD1 as a possible D gene (6 bases). The CDR3 is 16 residues long. Germline values: CDR1 SGHDN, CDR2 FVKESK. V lost 2 bases and J lost 5, with 18 bases in between. The CDR3 DNA reads as TGTGCCAGCAGCCAAAACATTTACAGGGCGGGTACTGAAGCTTTCTTT. Amino acids: CASSQNIYRAGTEAFF.

This clone was seen a single time. The genes are TRBV19 and TRBJ1-2; 8 bases map to TRBD1. This CDR3 has 16 residues. Germline V gene data show CDR1 as LNHDA and CDR2 as SQIVND (reference sequence). V lost 0 bases, J lost 2 bases, and 5 bases stayed unmatched. This CDR3 reads CASSIDADRVNYGYTF. The CDR3 DNA is TGTGCCAGTAGTATAGATGCGGACAGGGTAAACTATGGCTACACCTTC.

V and J are TRBV6-5 and TRBJ1-1; tentatively, D is TRBD1 (5 bases). The CDR3 sequence is 15 residues long. The ends were cut back, 8 bases at V and 4 bases at J, with 20 bases in the middle. Germline V lookup: CDR1 MNHEY, CDR2 SVGAGI. The CDR3 here is CASGFIGTRSTEAFF. In nucleotides, the CDR3 is TGTGCCAGCGGTTTTATCGGGACTCGCAGCACTGAAGCTTTCTTT.

The chain carries TRBV10-2 and TRBJ1-5; D unresolved. The CDR3 length is 15 residues. Trimming pared 6 bases from V and 0 bases from J, leaving 12 bases between. Looked up from germline, CDR1 is WSHSY and CDR2 is SAAADI. The CDR3 protein is CASSLGLYSNQPQHF. CDR3 sequence (DNA): TGCGCCAGCAGCCTAGGTCTTTATAGCAATCAGCCCCAGCATTTT.

A few counts support this clone. This chain connects TRBV7-9 to TRBJ1-5, with 9 nucleotides matching TRBD1. CDR1 is SEHNR and CDR2 is FQNEAQ in the germline V gene (reference sequence). This CDR3 has 12 residues. V lost 4 bases to trimming and J lost 16 bases; unmatched junction nucleotides: 8. The CDR3 nucleotides are TGTGCCAGCAGCTACATCGGGACAGGGTTTCATTTT. Translated, it gives CASSYIGTGFHF.

The chain is built from TRBV2 and TRBJ1-5, with D possibly TRBD1 on 6 matching bases. Per the germline V gene, CDR1 is SNHLY and CDR2 is FYNNEI. V lost 6 bases and J 3 bases, leaving 12 bases between the germline ends. The CDR3 length is 14 residues. CDR3: CASRRTDFNQPQHF. The CDR3 bases are TGTGCCAGCAGGAGGACAGACTTCAATCAGCCCCAGCATTTT.

This chain joins TRBV7-2 and TRBJ2-1; 9 bases agree with TRBD2. The V and J ends lost 1 base and 9 bases, in that order; junction bases with no gene match: 10. Germline V gene sequence: CDR1 SGHTA, CDR2 FQGNSA. The CDR3 is 16 amino acids. The CDR3 coding sequence is TGTGCCAGCAGCTTAGAGGTTGCGGGAGGGCCGAGTGAGCAGTTCTTC. It encodes CASSLEVAGGPSEQFF.

The chain is built from TRBV13 and TRBJ2-7; D gene uncertain. Looked up from germline, CDR1 is PRHDT and CDR2 is FYEKMQ (reference sequence). This CDR3 contains 12 residues. V gave up 2 bases and J gave up 2 bases, with 4 bases separating them. The CDR3 coding sequence is TGTGCCAGCAGCTTATCTCCCTACGAGCAGTACTTC. Translating it yields CASSLSPYEQYF.

This sequence joins TRBV13 and TRBJ2-7, with D uncertain. V lost 2 bases and J lost 0, with 11 bases in between. The CDR3 is 15 amino acids. Germline V lookup: CDR1 PRHDT, CDR2 FYEKMQ (reference sequence). DNA of the CDR3: TGTGCCAGCAGCTTAAGTGGGCAGGACTCCTACGAGCAGTACTTC. This encodes CASSLSGQDSYEQYF.

V gene TRBV29-1 combines with J gene TRBJ1-2, with TRBD1 matching 7 bases. V shed 6 bases and J 8 bases; nucleotides not matched to a gene: 3. The CDR3 is 10 amino acids. Germline-derived CDR1 and CDR2 are SQVTM and ANQGSEA. As DNA, the CDR3 is TGCAGCGTCGACAGGGAGGGCTACACCTTC. Translation: CSVDREGYTF.

In this sample, this clone turned up once. The genes are TRBV6-4 and TRBJ1-1; a possible D gene is TRBD1 (6 bases). The CDR3 is 14 amino acids. Germline loops: CDR1 MRHNA, CDR2 SNTAGT. Between the trimmed V and J ends, which lost 7 bases and 6 bases, there was a span of 18 bases. Here the CDR3 reads CASKKERGWAEAFF. The CDR3 bases are TGTGCCAGCAAGAAGGAAAGGGGGTGGGCTGAAGCTTTCTTT.

This clone was seen only once. The rearrangement joins TRBV5-1 to TRBJ1-6; 8 nucleotides align to TRBD1. CDR3 length equals 15 residues. J gave up 7 bases and V 5 bases, and 8 bases lay outside the gene matches. In germline, CDR1 is SGHRS, CDR2 YFSETQ. Here the CDR3 reads CASSRTGQVNSPLHF. In DNA form, the CDR3 reads TGCGCCAGCAGTCGTACGGGACAGGTGAATTCACCCCTCCACTTT.

The V gene is TRBV5-1, the J gene TRBJ2-1, with a weak D call TRBD1 (7 bases). V shed 0 bases and J shed 7 bases, with 17 bases lying between them. Germline V gives CDR1 SGHRS, CDR2 YFSETQ. The CDR3 spans 16 residues. CDR3 sequence: CASSLVAPGGRNEQFF. Written as DNA, the CDR3 is TGCGCCAGCAGCTTGGTCGCTCCAGGGGGGCGGAATGAGCAGTTCTTC.

The chain uses TRBV5-1 and TRBJ1-2; 7 bases line up with TRBD1. CDR3 length: 14 residues. The J segment lost 3 bases and the V segment lost 4 bases, leaving 6 bases of the junction unmatched. Germline assignment: CDR1 SGHRS and CDR2 YFSETQ. This CDR3 is CASSRGTDDYGYTF. CDR3 DNA: TGCGCCAGCAGCCGCGGGACAGACGACTATGGCTACACCTTC.